A selection of T cell receptor beta chains follows, all from one sample in a study of T cells in Graves' hyperthyroidism and ophthalmopathy. TCRdb processed the multiplex PCR reads anew with MiXCR; each CDR3 protein has one entry. This table has 300,000 to 450,000 distinct CDR3 sequences, around a quarter appearing once. The sample comprised blood. These receptors originate from a middle-aged man with Graves' hyperthyroidism. The CDR3 runs from the conserved cysteine through the conserved F or W. A D gene is named only where the DNA matches it firmly. Size is omitted from some rows. Given values are once, few, many or a class for expanded clones.

D gene | J gene | V gene | clone size | CDR3 protein | CDR3 DNA
. | TRBJ1-1 | TRBV12-3/TRBV12-4 | few | CASSLDGVATEAFF | TGTGCCAGCTCCTTGGACGGGGTGGCCACTGAAGCTTTCTTT
. | TRBJ2-2 | TRBV18 | . | CASSPRDTGTGELFF | TGTGCCAGCTCACCCCGGGATACAGGCACCGGGGAGCTGTTTTTT
. | TRBJ1-1 | TRBV3-1 | few | CASSQELGTANTEAFF | TGTGCCAGCAGCCAAGAATTAGGAACTGCGAACACTGAAGCTTTCTTT
TRBD1 | TRBJ2-7 | TRBV7-2 | many | CASSFDRGLYYEQYF | TGTGCCAGCAGCTTCGACAGGGGGCTGTACTACGAGCAGTACTTC
. | TRBJ2-1 | TRBV10-3 | . | CAISEGVQSNEQFF | TGTGCCATCTCTGAGGGGGTACAGAGCAATGAGCAGTTCTTC
TRBD2 | TRBJ2-1 | TRBV11-1 | many | CASSLWGGNNEQFF | TGTGCCAGCAGCTTATGGGGGGGGAACAATGAGCAGTTCTTC
. | TRBJ2-7 | TRBV5-1 | few | CASRGASYEQYF | TGCGCCAGCCGGGGCGCCTCCTACGAGCAGTACTTC
. | TRBJ2-7 | TRBV12-3/TRBV12-4 | . | CASSPGGDRPYEQYF | TGTGCCAGCTCCCCAGGGGGGGACAGACCCTACGAGCAGTACTTC
. | TRBJ2-5 | TRBV6-1 | . | CASTETPRETQYF | TGTGCCAGCACCGAAACCCCCCGGGAGACCCAGTACTTC
. | TRBJ2-3 | TRBV5-4 | . | CASSMSPDLLDTQYF | TGTGCCAGCAGTATGTCCCCCGACCTCCTCGATACGCAGTATTTT
. | TRBJ2-5 | TRBV11-2 | . | CASSSSGRGRSETQYF | TGTGCCAGCAGCAGCTCAGGCAGGGGACGGTCAGAGACCCAGTACTTC
. | TRBJ2-2 | TRBV18 | . | CASSPQQGFRTGELFF | TGTGCCAGCTCACCACAACAAGGGTTCAGGACCGGGGAGCTGTTTTTT
TRBD2 | TRBJ2-1 | TRBV2 | . | CASVRLAGFNEQFF | TGTGCCTCGGTTCGCCTAGCGGGTTTCAATGAGCAGTTCTTC
. | TRBJ2-3 | TRBV9 | . | CASSLTPQTGTDTQYF | TGTGCCAGCAGCCTCACTCCCCAGACAGGCACAGATACGCAGTATTTT
TRBD1 | TRBJ2-4 | TRBV4-2 | . | CASSPEGGLRFNIQYF | TGTGCCAGCAGCCCCGAAGGGGGCTTGAGATTTAACATTCAGTACTTC
TRBD2 | TRBJ2-1 | TRBV2 | many | CASGGGLAGTPSYNEQFF | TGTGCCAGCGGAGGGGGACTAGCGGGTACCCCGTCCTACAATGAGCAGTTCTTC
. | TRBJ2-4 | TRBV15 | . | CATSRFGQPSNIQYF | TGTGCCACCAGCAGATTCGGGCAACCCTCAAACATTCAGTACTTC
. | TRBJ1-5 | TRBV2 | many | CASNSGNDQPQHF | TGTGCCAGCAACAGCGGGAATGATCAGCCCCAGCATTTT
TRBD2 | TRBJ2-1 | TRBV3-1 | many | CASSPNSGRLNNEQFF | TGTGCCAGCAGCCCGAACAGCGGGAGGCTAAACAATGAGCAGTTCTTC
. | TRBJ1-3 | TRBV2 | . | CASTISGAGNTIYF | TGTGCCAGCACTATTTCAGGGGCTGGAAACACCATATATTTT
TRBD2 | TRBJ2-4 | TRBV3-1 | . | CASSQVERGGDIQYF | TGTGCCAGCAGCCAAGTTGAGCGCGGGGGGGACATTCAGTACTTC